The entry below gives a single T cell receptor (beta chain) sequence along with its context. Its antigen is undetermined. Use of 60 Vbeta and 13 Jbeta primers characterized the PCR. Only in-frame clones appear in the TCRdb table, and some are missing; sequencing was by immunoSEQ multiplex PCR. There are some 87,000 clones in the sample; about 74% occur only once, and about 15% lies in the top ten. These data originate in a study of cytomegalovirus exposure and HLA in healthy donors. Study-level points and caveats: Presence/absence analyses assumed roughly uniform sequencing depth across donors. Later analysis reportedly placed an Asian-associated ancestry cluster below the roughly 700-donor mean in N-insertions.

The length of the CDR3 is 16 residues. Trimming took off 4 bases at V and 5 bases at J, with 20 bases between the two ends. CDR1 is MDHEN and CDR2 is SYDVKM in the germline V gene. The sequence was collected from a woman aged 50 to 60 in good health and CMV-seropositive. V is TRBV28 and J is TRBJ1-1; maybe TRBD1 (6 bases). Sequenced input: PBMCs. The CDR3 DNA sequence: TGTGCCAGCAGTTCTCCTCGGGGGGCCGGGGGTACTGAAGCTTTCTTT. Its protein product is CASSSPRGAGGTEAFF. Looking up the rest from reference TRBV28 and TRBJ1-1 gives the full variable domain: DVKVTQSSRYLVKRTGEKVFLECVQDMDHENMFWYRQDPGLGLRLIYFSYDVKMKEKGDIPEGYSVSREKKERFSLILESASTNQTSMYLCASSSPRGAGGTEAFFGQGTRLTVV.